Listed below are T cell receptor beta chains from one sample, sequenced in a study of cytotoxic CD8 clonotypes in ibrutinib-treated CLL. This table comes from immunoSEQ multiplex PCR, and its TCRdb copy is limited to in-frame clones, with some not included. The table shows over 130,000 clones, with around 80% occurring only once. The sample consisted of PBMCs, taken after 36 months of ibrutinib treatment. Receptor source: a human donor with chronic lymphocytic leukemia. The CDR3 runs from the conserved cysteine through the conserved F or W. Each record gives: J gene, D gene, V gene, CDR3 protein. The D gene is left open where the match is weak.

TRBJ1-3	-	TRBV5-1	CASSLGPPASGNTIYF
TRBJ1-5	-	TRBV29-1	CSVAQGSFDQPQHF
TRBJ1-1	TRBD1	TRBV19	CASSILVGQTRNTEAFF
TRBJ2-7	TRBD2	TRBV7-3	CASSPGTSGSDYEQYF
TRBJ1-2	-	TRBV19	CASSIRPEGYTF
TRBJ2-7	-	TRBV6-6	CAISGTLASGEQYF
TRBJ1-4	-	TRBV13	CASSLSGTDYEKLFF
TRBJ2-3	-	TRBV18	CASSPRGGRDTQYF
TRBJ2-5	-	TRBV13	CASSQLWVETQYF
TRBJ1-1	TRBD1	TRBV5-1	CASTMTGPPSGSEAFF
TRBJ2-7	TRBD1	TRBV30	CAWSPLGTGGYEQYF
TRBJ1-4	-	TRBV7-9	CASSLAMGPGTNEKLFF
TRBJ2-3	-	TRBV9	CASSVFGSSSTDTQYF
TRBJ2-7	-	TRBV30	CAWEGEDSYEQYF
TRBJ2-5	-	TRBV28	CATRPSTGRGTQYF
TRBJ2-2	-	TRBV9	CASSVGALGGELFF
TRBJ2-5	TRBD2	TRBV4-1	CASSQASGGAFETQYF
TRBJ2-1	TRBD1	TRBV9	CASSAGTGGLGEQFF